These 6 T cell receptor beta chains came from one sample sequenced in a study of T cells in tuberculosis (dated by TCRdb to between 2017 and 2018). Library preparation was by the immunoSEQ multiplex PCR assay. Entries here come from immuneACCESS through TCRdb and include only in-frame sequences with V and J called. Some clones fail to appear in such tables; in the studies checked, an unresolved V gene covers under half of the shortfall, and the cause of the remainder is unknown. The sample has roughly 34,000 clones on record, roughly 83% of them singletons. In total, the top ten clones hold more than 4% of the sample. This specimen's time point label, per the study, means: new active TB diagnosis, blood taken before or within 7 days of starting treatment. This specimen consisted of PBMCs, obtained at tuberculosis diagnosis. Receptors were obtained from an adult with tuberculosis.

This chain joins TRBV2 and TRBJ2-3; D is undetermined. V lost 8 bases and J lost 5, with 8 bases in between. The CDR3 extends over 11 amino acids. The germline gives CDR1 SNHLY, CDR2 FYNNEI. The CDR3 region has the DNA TGTGCCAGCTCAGTGATAGATACGCAGTATTTT. This gives the protein CASSVIDTQYF.

The V call is TRBV4-1, the J call TRBJ2-7; 10 bases match TRBD2. V dropped 4 bases and J dropped 3; count of bases not matched to a gene: 9. The CDR3 is 16 amino acids. Germline CDR1 MGHRA, CDR2 YSYEKL. CDR3 bases: TGCGCCAGCAGCCCAAGCCGGACTAGCGGTATCTACGAGCAGTACTTC. It translates to CASSPSRTSGIYEQYF.

This clone was seen only a few times. The chain is built from TRBV10-2 and TRBJ2-5, with 9 bases identical to TRBD1. CDR3 length: 15 amino acids. Germline CDR1 reads WSHSY; CDR2 reads SAAADI. With V trimmed by 5 bases and J by 3 bases, 7 bases remained unmatched. CDR3: CASSPQGALEETQYF. The DNA of the CDR3 is TGCGCCAGCAGTCCACAGGGGGCGCTCGAAGAGACCCAGTACTTC.

The chain has TRBV28 and TRBJ2-1; 7 nucleotides match TRBD2. The CDR3 contains 16 residues. The V gene's germline CDR1 is MDHEN and CDR2 SYDVKM. The trim removed 5 bases at V and 4 bases at J, leaving 11 bases unmatched. The CDR3 protein is CASSPPTSWGYNEQFF. The CDR3 DNA sequence: TGTGCCAGCAGTCCGCCGACTAGCTGGGGGTACAATGAGCAGTTCTTC.

CDR3 DNA: TGTGCCTGGAGGCGAGGGGAGGGCGGCTACACCTTC. Amino acids: CAWRRGEGGYTF. V gene TRBV30 combines with J gene TRBJ1-2; weak D call: TRBD1 (5 bases). Trimming removed 3 bases at V and 8 bases at J, with 13 bases between. The CDR3 is made up of 12 amino acids. Germline V gives CDR1 GTSNPN, CDR2 SVGIG (reference sequence).

This rearrangement joins TRBV5-8 to TRBJ1-6; 9 bases are shared with TRBD1. The CDR3 is 15 residues long. The V gene end was trimmed by 5 bases and the J gene end by 9 bases; junction bases not matched to a gene: 9. Germline-derived CDR1 and CDR2 are SGHTS and YDEGEE. In DNA, the CDR3 is TGTGCCAGCAGGACCGGACAGGGGTTAAGTTCACCCCTCCACTTT. Amino acid sequence: CASRTGQGLSSPLHF.